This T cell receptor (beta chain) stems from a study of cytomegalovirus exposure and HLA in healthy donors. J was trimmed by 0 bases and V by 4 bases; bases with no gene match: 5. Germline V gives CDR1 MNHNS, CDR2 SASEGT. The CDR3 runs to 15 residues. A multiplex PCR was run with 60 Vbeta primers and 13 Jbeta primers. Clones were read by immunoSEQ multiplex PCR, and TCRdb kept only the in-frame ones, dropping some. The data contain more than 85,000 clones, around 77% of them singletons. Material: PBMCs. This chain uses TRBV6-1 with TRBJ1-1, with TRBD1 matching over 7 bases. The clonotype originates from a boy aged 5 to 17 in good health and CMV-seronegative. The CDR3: CASSGTGTVNTEAFF. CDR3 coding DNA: TGTGCCAGCAGTGGTACCGGGACAGTGAACACTGAAGCTTTCTTT.